The following is a T cell receptor beta chain sequence with its context. What it binds is not known. The immunoSEQ assay was version 4, run in survey mode. This table comes from immunoSEQ multiplex PCR, and its TCRdb copy is limited to in-frame clones, with some not included. The sample carries about 36,000 clones, 85% recorded once. The data are from a study of persistence of HIV-infected CD4 T cells. The overall study: A median of 8 years of suppressive ART preceded sampling.

An overlapping HIV-1 Gag peptide pool stimulated these cells at about 1 ug/peptide/mL. CD40L-negative CD69-negative CD45RO-high memory CD4+ T cells were sorted as populations depleted of antigen-responding cells. Suppressive ART was started during chronic HIV-1 infection in these adults. General study points: Within sorted populations, more oligoclonal TCRs accompanied more oligoclonal proviruses.

Trimming shortened V by 3 bases and J by 4 bases, and 4 bases separated the two germline ends. Germline V CDR1 and CDR2: MDHEN, SYDVKM. The CDR3 extends over 12 amino acids. The TCR comes from an adult with HIV. The donor label of this sample is uncertain. This sequence joins TRBV28 and TRBJ2-1; D call uncertain. The material was cultured CD4+ T cells from PBMCs, obtained from a patient who received antiretroviral therapy. This CDR3 is CASSLGYNEQFF. In nucleotides, the CDR3 is TGTGCCAGCAGTTTGGGATACAATGAGCAGTTCTTC.